Each of the 32 T cell receptor beta chains below was sequenced from the same sample in a study of T cells in Graves' hyperthyroidism and ophthalmopathy. Regions amplified from RNA transcripts were the TCR beta CDR3 regions. A first-round RT-PCR of the TCR CDR3 used the HTBI primer set. TCRdb called the multiplex PCR reads again in MiXCR, with one record for every CDR3 protein. Among roughly 640,000 distinct CDR3 sequences listed, about a sixth were seen once. Sequenced input: blood. All receptors come from a woman between 35 and 50 years old with Graves' ophthalmopathy.

The chain is built from TRBV3-1 and TRBJ1-5; D is perhaps TRBD1 (5 bases). Germline CDR1 reads LGHDT; CDR2 reads YNNKEL (reference sequence). The CDR3 sequence is 15 residues long. The V and J ends lost 1 base and 2 bases respectively, with 9 bases between them. The CDR3 region has the DNA TGTGCCAGCAGCCAAGGGGGGATGGGCAATCAGCCCCAGCATTTT. It translates to CASSQGGMGNQPQHF. The full variable domain, completed using reference TRBV3-1 and TRBJ1-5, is DTAVSQTPKYLVTQMGNDKSIKCEQNLGHDTMYWYKQDSKKFLKIMFSYNNKELIINETVPNRFSPKSPDKAHLNLHINSLELGDSAVYFCASSQGGMGNQPQHFGDGTRLSIL.

This clonotype was detected a few times. This chain links TRBV27 with TRBJ2-3; the D gene is possibly TRBD1 (5 bases). The V gene lost 4 bases and the J gene lost 6 bases, with 14 bases spanning the gap. The CDR3 has 14 residues. The V gene's germline CDR1 is MNHEY and CDR2 SMNVEV (reference sequence). CDR3 sequence: CASSSRTSLDTQYF. The CDR3 DNA is TGTGCCAGCAGTTCTCGGACAAGTCTCGATACGCAGTATTTT.

The chain employs TRBV6-4 and TRBJ1-5, with D unclear. The CDR3 length is 16 residues. Looked up from germline, CDR1 is MRHNA and CDR2 is SNTAGT. V lost 3 bases and J lost 0, with 12 bases in between. CDR3 coding DNA: TGTGCCAGCAGTGATCTCTTAGGGTATAGCAATCAGCCCCAGCATTTT. It encodes CASSDLLGYSNQPQHF.

On this clonotype itself: A much larger clone lies a single base off, so this may be a read error. This chain connects TRBV6-1 to TRBJ2-1; 7 bases line up with TRBD2. The V segment lost 3 bases and the J segment 7 bases; nucleotides outside the gene matches: 12. Germline values: CDR1 MNHNS, CDR2 SASEGT. This CDR3 has 16 residues. The CDR3 region is CASSEVGTNALNEQFF. The CDR3 nucleotides read TGTGCCAGCAGTGAGGTCGGGACTAACGCTCTTAATGAGCAGTTCTTC.

This chain uses TRBV2 with TRBJ2-1; 15 positions agree with TRBD2. The CDR3 has 15 residues. Germline CDR1 SNHLY, CDR2 FYNNEI. With V trimmed by 3 bases and J by 8 bases, 2 bases remained unmatched. The CDR3 loop is CASSDWTSGGDEQFF. In nucleotides, the CDR3 is TGTGCCAGCAGTGATTGGACTAGCGGGGGGGATGAGCAGTTCTTC.

This clonotype was found a few times. This rearrangement joins TRBV20-1 to TRBJ2-1; 7 bases map to TRBD2. The CDR3 contains 15 residues. Trimming removed 6 bases from V and 0 bases from J; junction bases left unmatched: 8. The V gene's germline CDR1 is DFQATT and CDR2 SNEGSKA (reference sequence). CDR3 bases: TGCAGTGCCCAGTGGGGGGGGAGCTCCTACAATGAGCAGTTCTTC. Amino acid sequence: CSAQWGGSSYNEQFF.

There are many counts of this clonotype. This chain joins TRBV28 and TRBJ1-1, with 10 bases fitting TRBD1. CDR3 length: 17 residues. With 3 bases clipped from V and 3 bases from J, the junction kept 10 bases outside the gene matches. Per the germline V gene, CDR1 is MDHEN and CDR2 is SYDVKM. The CDR3 loop reads CASSFGTGVFLYTEAFF. The CDR3 DNA reads as TGTGCCAGCAGTTTTGGGACAGGGGTTTTTTTGTACACTGAAGCTTTCTTT.

The gene calls are TRBV2 and TRBJ1-4; a possible D gene is TRBD1 (6 bases). V lost 6 bases and J 6 bases, leaving 14 bases between the germline ends. The CDR3 sequence is 14 residues long. Germline CDR1 SNHLY, CDR2 FYNNEI. In nucleotides, the CDR3 is TGTGCCAGCAGGAAAGGACAGACCGATGAAAAACTGTTTTTT. Amino acids: CASRKGQTDEKLFF.

The rearrangement links TRBV3-1 to TRBJ2-3; D could derive from TRBD1 or TRBD2 (5 bases each). Trimming stripped 0 bases from V and 6 bases from J, with 7 bases between. This CDR3 has 13 amino acids. CDR1 and CDR2 (germline): LGHDT, YNNKEL (reference sequence). The CDR3 is CASSQEWGDTQYF. The CDR3 DNA sequence: TGTGCCAGCAGCCAAGAGTGGGGGGATACGCAGTATTTT.

The chain is built from TRBV12-3 or TRBV12-4 and TRBJ2-7, with TRBD2 identical over 11 bases. The CDR3 is 15 residues long. With 10 bases clipped from V and 4 bases from J, the junction kept 12 bases outside the gene matches. CDR3 coding DNA: TGTGCCACCCGGCCCCTCACTAGCGGGAGTTACGAGCAGTACTTC. Translation gives CATRPLTSGSYEQYF.

This clonotype was seen many times. This chain joins TRBV5-4 and TRBJ2-7; 7 nucleotides agree with TRBD1. The CDR3 runs 15 residues. V trimming: 4 bases; J trimming: 2 bases; junction bases outside the gene matches: 9. The germline CDR1 and CDR2 sequences are SGHNT and YYREEE (reference sequence). The CDR3 coding sequence is TGTGCCAGCAGCCCCAGGGGGACACCTACCTACGAGCAGTACTTC. This translates into CASSPRGTPTYEQYF.

J is TRBJ1-2 and V is TRBV15, with 7 bases fitting TRBD1. There are 16 residues in the CDR3. Germline assignment: CDR1 LNHNV and CDR2 YYDKDF (reference sequence). Germline trimming cut 2 bases from V and 5 bases from J; bases unmatched to any gene: 11. The CDR3 here is CATSRNPGTVAYGYTF. The CDR3 DNA follows: TGTGCCACCAGCAGAAATCCCGGGACAGTTGCTTATGGCTACACCTTC.

This clonotype was counted many times. The chain uses TRBV7-2 and TRBJ2-5; TRBD2 matches at 9 bases. Germline V lookup: CDR1 SGHTA, CDR2 FQGNSA. V lost 3 bases, J lost 0 bases, and 2 bases stayed unmatched. This CDR3 spans 15 amino acids. The CDR3 nucleotides are TGTGCCAGCAGCTTTAGCGGGGGCGACCAAGAGACCCAGTACTTC. Its protein product is CASSFSGGDQETQYF.

This clonotype has only a few counts. The rearrangement uses TRBV6-1 and TRBJ2-3, with a weak D call TRBD2 (6 bases). This CDR3 contains 13 residues. The V end lost 6 bases, the J end lost 5 bases, and 12 bases lay between the germline ends. CDR1 and CDR2 (germline): MNHNS, SASEGT. The DNA for the CDR3 is TGTGCCAGCAGGCGGGACCAGGTAGATACGCAGTATTTT. It yields the protein CASRRDQVDTQYF.

This clonotype was seen more than once but under ten times. J is TRBJ1-5 and V is TRBV7-9; the D is unclear. CDR1 is SEHNR, CDR2 FQNEAQ, per germline (reference sequence). The CDR3 has 13 amino acids. V was cut by 8 bases and J by 5 bases, with 13 bases left in between. CDR3 sequence: CASARHGDQPQHF. The CDR3, as DNA: TGTGCCAGCGCTCGCCACGGGGATCAGCCCCAGCATTTT.

This clonotype occurred many times. The chain carries TRBV7-9 and TRBJ2-7, with D perhaps assigned TRBD1 or TRBD2 (5 bases each). Per the germline V gene, CDR1 is SEHNR and CDR2 is FQNEAQ (reference sequence). This CDR3 comprises 15 residues. V was cut by 2 bases and J by 6 bases, with 17 bases left in between. The CDR3, as DNA: TGTGCCAGCAGCTTACCCCCACCCCGTGGGGGCGAGCAGTACTTC. Translated: CASSLPPPRGGEQYF. Looking up the rest from reference TRBV7-9 and TRBJ2-7 gives the full variable domain: DTGVSQNPRHKITKRGQNVTFRCDPISEHNRLYWYRQTLGQGPEFLTYFQNEAQLEKSRLLSDRFSAERPKGSFSTLEIQRTEQGDSAMYLCASSLPPPRGGEQYFGPGTRLTVT.

The genes are TRBV10-2 and TRBJ1-5, with TRBD1 identical over 9 bases. Germline CDR1 reads WSHSY; CDR2 reads SAAADI. The CDR3 is 13 residues long. The V gene end was trimmed by 7 bases and the J gene end by 6 bases; junction bases not matched to a gene: 4. The CDR3 DNA is TGCGCCAGCATGCCACAGGGGGCTCAGCCCCAGCATTTT. It specifies CASMPQGAQPQHF.

This clonotype has only a few counts. The chain combines TRBV2 with TRBJ2-7; 7 bases are shared with TRBD2. Per germline, CDR1 SNHLY and CDR2 FYNNEI. J was trimmed by 5 bases and V by 7 bases; bases with no gene match: 8. The CDR3 is made up of 13 amino acids. The CDR3 coding sequence is TGTGCCAGCAATTCCGGGACTACCAACGAGCAGTACTTC. This gives the protein CASNSGTTNEQYF.

This clonotype was observed at least ten times. The chain is built from TRBV29-1 and TRBJ2-1; 9 nucleotides agree with TRBD1. Trimming at V came to 5 bases and at J to 8 bases, leaving 7 bases not matched to a gene. The CDR3 is made up of 13 amino acids. CDR1 and CDR2 from the germline V gene are SQVTM and ANQGSEA. The CDR3 loop reads CSVWADRGDEQFF. The CDR3 bases are TGCAGCGTTTGGGCCGACAGGGGGGATGAGCAGTTCTTC.

The CDR3 DNA sequence: TGTGCCAGCAATAGACAGGGTCTGAACACTGAAGCTTTCTTT. This gives the protein CASNRQGLNTEAFF. The chain couples TRBV2 to TRBJ1-1; 7 nucleotides line up with TRBD1. Trimming removed 7 bases from V and 0 bases from J; junction bases left unmatched: 5. Germline V CDR1 and CDR2: SNHLY, FYNNEI. There are 14 residues in the CDR3.

V usage is TRBV6-5 and J usage is TRBJ1-6; D may be TRBD1 (6 bases). The V and J ends lost 2 bases and 7 bases respectively, with 15 bases between them. Germline CDR1 and CDR2: MNHEY and SVGAGI. This CDR3 has 16 residues. The CDR3 DNA sequence: TGTGCCAGCAGTTACCTACGGGGGCTTGGCAATTCACCCCTCCACTTT. Amino acid sequence: CASSYLRGLGNSPLHF.

V gene TRBV4-2 combines with J gene TRBJ2-2, with 8 bases fitting TRBD2. V was pared by 5 bases and J by 1 base, with 6 bases of the junction left unmatched. The CDR3 loop spans 16 amino acids. CDR1 and CDR2 from the germline V gene are LGHNA and YNFKEQ. This CDR3 is CASSMDSGGNTGELFF. The CDR3, as DNA: TGTGCCAGCAGCATGGACAGCGGGGGGAACACCGGGGAGCTGTTTTTT.

The J gene is TRBJ1-4, the V gene TRBV19; TRBD1 matches at 9 bases. The CDR3 runs to 16 residues. The germline CDR1 and CDR2 sequences are LNHDA and SQIVND (reference sequence). The V and J ends lost 5 bases and 8 bases, in that order; junction bases with no gene match: 12. For the CDR3, the DNA is TGTGCCAGTAGTTTTAGGACAGGGGCTCGTCGGGAAAAACTGTTTTTT. Amino acid sequence: CASSFRTGARREKLFF. The complete variable domain, with remaining parts taken from reference TRBV19 and TRBJ1-4, reads DGGITQSPKYLFRKEGQNVTLSCEQNLNHDAMYWYRQDPGQGLRLIYYSQIVNDFQKGDIAEGYSVSREKKESFPLTVTSAQKNPTAFYLCASSFRTGARREKLFFGSGTQLSVL.

This clonotype was counted many times. This chain uses TRBV2 with TRBJ1-3; D gene uncertain. With 5 bases removed from V and 0 bases from J, the gap between germline ends came to 5 bases. Germline-derived CDR1 and CDR2 are SNHLY and FYNNEI. This CDR3 is 13 amino acids long. CDR3 loop: CASSQTSGNTIYF. CDR3 coding DNA: TGTGCCAGCAGTCAAACCTCTGGAAACACCATATATTTT.

At least ten counts were recorded for this clonotype. The chain joins TRBV2 to TRBJ2-1, with 16 bases that match TRBD2. The CDR3 consists of 13 residues. V was pared by 6 bases and J by 15 bases, with 5 bases of the junction left unmatched. Germline V CDR1 and CDR2: SNHLY, FYNNEI. CDR3 in amino acids: CASSGTSGRALFF. The CDR3 DNA is TGTGCCAGCAGCGGGACTAGCGGGAGGGCATTGTTCTTC.

In this sample, this clonotype turned up many times. V and J are TRBV20-1 and TRBJ2-7, with 7 positions matching TRBD1. J gave up 5 bases and V 5 bases, and 15 bases lay outside the gene matches. The length of the CDR3 is 15 residues. The germline V gene has CDR1 DFQATT and CDR2 SNEGSKA (reference sequence). The CDR3 reads CSALQGSGQTDEQYF. CDR3 DNA sequence: TGCAGTGCTTTACAGGGGAGCGGACAAACAGACGAGCAGTACTTC.

This clonotype was recorded at least ten times. The V call is TRBV2, the J call TRBJ2-3; D not certain. The ends were cut back, 3 bases at V and 0 bases at J, with 13 bases in the middle. Looked up from germline, CDR1 is SNHLY and CDR2 is FYNNEI. CDR3 length: 16 residues. The CDR3 reads CASSERLFSSTDTQYF. CDR3 in DNA: TGTGCCAGCAGTGAGCGCCTCTTCTCTAGCACAGATACGCAGTATTTT.

This clonotype has a count of ten or more. The chain joins TRBV11-2 to TRBJ1-6; TRBD1 matches at 10 bases. V was clipped by 6 bases and J by 9 bases; unmatched bases: 2. The CDR3 consists of 13 residues. CDR1 is SGHAT, CDR2 FQNNGV, per germline. For the CDR3, the DNA is TGTGCCAGCAGTCGGGACAGGGGTTCACCCCTCCACTTT. Protein: CASSRDRGSPLHF.

This clonotype was recorded a few times. This rearrangement joins TRBV4-1 to TRBJ1-1; D remains unclear. The CDR3 is 15 residues long. Germline V CDR1 and CDR2: MGHRA, YSYEKL. Between the trimmed V and J ends, which lost 0 bases and 3 bases, there was a span of 11 bases. The DNA for the CDR3 is TGCGCCAGCAGCCAAGAGCGCCAGTTGGACACTGAAGCTTTCTTT. It codes for CASSQERQLDTEAFF.

This clonotype has at least ten counts. The V gene is TRBV7-8, the J gene TRBJ2-1; D is perhaps TRBD2 (6 bases). In germline, CDR1 is SGHVS, CDR2 FQNEAQ. V lost 1 base and J 10 bases, leaving 14 bases between the germline ends. The length of the CDR3 is 14 residues. The CDR3 sequence is CASSLVRLVKEQFF. CDR3 nucleotides: TGTGCCAGCAGCTTAGTTCGACTAGTCAAAGAGCAGTTCTTC.

This clonotype occurred a few times. The chain is built from TRBV4-2 and TRBJ2-2; D is possibly TRBD2 (7 bases). Between the trimmed V and J ends, which lost 1 base and 2 bases, there was a span of 14 bases. CDR3 size: 17 residues. The germline CDR1 and CDR2 sequences are LGHNA and YNFKEQ. This chain's CDR3 is CASSQAHGGQNTGELFF. In DNA, the CDR3 is TGTGCCAGCAGCCAAGCTCACGGGGGGCAAAACACCGGGGAGCTGTTTTTT.

This clonotype has a count of ten or more. The chain has TRBV18 and TRBJ1-5; 9 nucleotides match TRBD1. Losses at the gene ends were 5 bases for V and 5 bases for J; bases not matched to a gene: 7. CDR3 length: 15 residues. Germline V gene data show CDR1 as KGHSH and CDR2 as LQKENI. CDR3 region: CASSEGTGTYQPQHF. In nucleotides, the CDR3 is TGTGCCAGCTCAGAGGGGACAGGGACGTATCAGCCCCAGCATTTT.